A selection of T cell receptor beta chains follows, all from one sample in a study of OX40 agonist ivuxolimab in advanced cancers. Profiling relied on immunoSEQ multiplex PCR, and the TCRdb table lists in-frame clones only, not all of them. The table lists 62,000 or so clones, about 90% of them singletons. Sequenced here: CD4+ or CD8+ T cells sorted from blood, sampled in a trial of the OX40 agonist ivuxolimab. The receptors originated from an adult with an advanced solid tumor such as melanoma, head and neck, liver or kidney cancer. The CDR3 runs from the conserved cysteine through the conserved F or W. D genes are given only for firm matches. Clone size appears in some rows only: once, few, many, or a class for an expanded clone.

17,TRBD2,TRBV2,NA,TRBJ2-3,CASSEARLARSTDTQYF,TGTGCCAGCAGTGAAGCGAGACTAGCGCGTAGCACAGATACGCAGTATTTT
14,NA,TRBV18,NA,TRBJ2-1,CASSPRTGRNEQFF,TGTGCCAGCTCACCCAGGACTGGGCGGAATGAGCAGTTCTTC
15,TRBD2,TRBV18,NA,TRBJ2-1,CASSPATSGANEQFF,TGTGCCAGCTCACCCGCGACTAGCGGGGCCAATGAGCAGTTCTTC
14,TRBD2,TRBV30,NA,TRBJ2-7,CAWRRLAGTYEQYF,TGTGCCTGGAGAAGACTAGCGGGAACCTACGAGCAGTACTTC
15,NA,TRBV7-8,few,TRBJ1-2,CASSLARQINYGYTF,TGTGCCAGCAGCTTGGCTCGACAGATTAACTATGGCTACACCTTC
14,TRBD1,TRBV19,NA,TRBJ1-3,CASSMDRGGNTIYF,TGTGCCAGTAGTATGGACAGGGGAGGAAACACCATATATTTT
15,TRBD1,TRBV7-3,NA,TRBJ1-1,CASSSTGQGSSEAFF,TGTGCCAGCAGCTCTACCGGACAGGGGTCCAGTGAAGCTTTCTTT
15,NA,TRBV9,NA,TRBJ2-2,CASSPRGPVTGELFF,TGTGCCAGCAGCCCGCGGGGGCCCGTCACCGGGGAGCTGTTTTTT
14,NA,TRBV19,NA,TRBJ2-1,CASTETVSYNEQFF,TGTGCCAGTACCGAGACTGTATCCTACAATGAGCAGTTCTTC
16,NA,TRBV7-2,few,TRBJ2-6,CASSPRTVTGANVLTF,TGTGCCAGCAGCCCCCGGACAGTGACTGGGGCCAACGTCCTGACTTTC
11,NA,TRBV19,NA,TRBJ1-5,CASGYGRAEHF,TGTGCCAGTGGGTATGGGCGGGCTGAGCATTTT
12,NA,TRBV6-6,once,TRBJ1-4,CASSGVVEKLFF,TGTGCCAGCAGCGGGGTGGTTGAAAAACTGTTTTTT
13,TRBD2,TRBV6-1,NA,TRBJ2-1,CASSEQGGNEQFF,TGTGCCAGCAGTGAACAGGGAGGGAATGAGCAGTTCTTC
14,NA,TRBV11-2,NA,TRBJ1-2,CASRRTGSNYGYTF,TGTGCCAGCAGAAGGACGGGCAGTAACTATGGCTACACCTTC
15,NA,TRBV28,NA,TRBJ2-5,CASSLGSGQRETQYF,TGTGCCAGCAGTTTAGGGTCGGGGCAGCGAGAGACCCAGTACTTC
14,NA,TRBV7-8,NA,TRBJ1-1,CASSNSGFSTEAFF,TGTGCCAGCAGCAACTCAGGGTTTAGCACTGAAGCTTTCTTT
14,TRBD1,TRBV28,few,TRBJ1-1,CASSLAGGTTEAFF,TGTGCCAGCAGTTTGGCAGGGGGGACCACTGAAGCTTTCTTT
15,NA,TRBV2,NA,TRBJ2-1,CASEEEVARNNEQFF,TGTGCCAGCGAGGAGGAAGTAGCGCGAAACAATGAGCAGTTCTTC
13,NA,TRBV7-9,NA,TRBJ1-5,CASSPSFYQPQHF,TGTGCCAGCAGCCCTTCCTTCTATCAGCCCCAGCATTTT
15,TRBD2,TRBV30,NA,TRBJ2-6,CAWSETSGRANVLTF,TGTGCCTGGAGCGAGACTAGCGGGAGGGCCAACGTCCTGACTTTC
19,NA,TRBV9,NA,TRBJ2-7,CASSVGAATPTGPSYEQYF,TGTGCCAGCAGCGTAGGAGCCGCTACGCCGACAGGACCTTCCTACGAGCAGTACTTC
15,NA,TRBV10-3,NA,TRBJ1-4,CAISETGTPNEKLFF,TGTGCCATCAGTGAGACCGGGACTCCTAATGAAAAACTGTTTTTT
14,NA,TRBV7-3,NA,TRBJ2-3,CASSPRLIGDTQYF,TGTGCCAGCAGCCCCCGTTTAATTGGGGATACGCAGTATTTT
16,TRBD2,TRBV11-2,NA,TRBJ2-1,CASSLEGGSSYNEQFF,TGTGCCAGCAGCTTAGAGGGCGGGAGCTCCTACAATGAGCAGTTCTTC
15,NA,TRBV29-1,NA,TRBJ1-1,CSVGRGDGWNTEAFF,TGCAGCGTGGGGAGAGGGGACGGATGGAACACTGAAGCTTTCTTT
14,TRBD2,TRBV7-9,NA,TRBJ2-1,CARAQREIANEQFF,TGTGCCAGAGCCCAGCGGGAGATTGCTAATGAGCAGTTCTTC
18,TRBD1,TRBV9,NA,TRBJ1-1,CASSVDPTGGGRTTEAFF,TGTGCCAGCAGCGTCGATCCGACAGGGGGTGGTCGGACCACTGAAGCTTTCTTT
14,NA,TRBV5-1,NA,TRBJ2-1,CASGFEGTRGEQFF,TGCGCCAGCGGGTTTGAGGGGACTCGGGGTGAGCAGTTCTTC
13,NA,TRBV7-9,NA,TRBJ2-7,CASSSETGSEQYF,TGTGCCAGCAGCTCCGAAACAGGGTCCGAGCAGTACTTC
11,NA,TRBV6-5,NA,TRBJ1-5,CASGRYHNQHF,TGTGCCAGCGGGAGATACCATAACCAGCATTTT
16,TRBD1,TRBV5-6,NA,TRBJ1-3,CASSRGQGSSGNTIYF,TGTGCCAGCAGCCGGGGACAGGGGAGCTCTGGAAACACCATATATTTT
14,NA,TRBV13,NA,TRBJ2-1,CASSSLGPTNEQFF,TGTGCCAGCAGCTCCTTGGGTCCCACCAATGAGCAGTTCTTC
17,TRBD2,TRBV4-1,once,TRBJ2-5,CASSQRGTSVDQETQYF,TGCGCCAGCAGCCAACGAGGGACTAGCGTAGATCAAGAGACCCAGTACTTC
10,NA,TRBV28,NA,TRBJ1-1,CASGRPEAFF,TGTGCCAGCGGCCGGCCTGAAGCTTTCTTT
15,NA,TRBV5-8,NA,TRBJ2-2,CASRRSARNTGELFF,TGTGCCAGCAGAAGGAGCGCCCGGAACACCGGGGAGCTGTTTTTT
15,NA,TRBV6-1,NA,TRBJ2-7,CASSEAGPAMNEQYF,TGTGCCAGCAGTGAAGCCGGGCCCGCCATGAACGAGCAGTACTTC
15,TRBD1,TRBV18,once,TRBJ1-2,CASSRGTGQTYGYTF,TGTGCCAGCTCACGAGGGACAGGGCAAACCTATGGCTACACCTTC
16,NA,TRBV4-2,NA,TRBJ2-6,CASSQEVNSGANVLTF,TGTGCCAGCAGCCAAGAGGTAAACTCTGGGGCCAACGTCCTGACTTTC
12,NA,TRBV5-4,NA,TRBJ2-1,CASTGGYNEQFF,TGTGCCAGCACTGGGGGTTACAATGAGCAGTTCTTC
18,TRBD2,TRBV5-1,NA,TRBJ2-5,CASSLVGTSGIVGETQYF,TGCGCCAGCAGCTTGGTAGGGACTAGCGGGATAGTAGGAGAGACCCAGTACTTC
11,NA,TRBV20-1,NA,TRBJ1-2,CSAALKRGDTF,TGCAGTGCCGCATTGAAACGTGGGGACACCTTC
16,NA,TRBV18,NA,TRBJ1-4,CASSRPVQATNEKLFF,TGTGCCAGCTCACGACCAGTCCAGGCAACTAATGAAAAACTGTTTTTT
16,TRBD1,TRBV27,NA,TRBJ2-5,CASSLNPDRAKRTQYF,TGTGCCAGCAGTTTAAATCCAGACAGGGCCAAAAGGACCCAGTACTTC
10,NA,TRBV28,NA,TRBJ1-5,CASRNQPQHF,TGTGCCAGCAGAAATCAGCCCCAGCATTTT
12,NA,TRBV5-5,NA,TRBJ1-1,CASSSTLTEAFF,TGTGCCAGCAGCTCGACCCTTACTGAAGCTTTCTTT
13,NA,TRBV5-4,NA,TRBJ2-3,CASSFSPTDTQYF,TGTGCCAGCAGCTTCTCCCCCACAGATACGCAGTATTTT
13,NA,TRBV21-1,NA,TRBJ2-3,CAPAEGGTDTQYF,TGTGCCCCAGCAGAAGGGGGCACAGATACGCAGTATTTT
16,NA,TRBV6-6,NA,TRBJ1-5,CASSYTRATDNQPQHF,TGTGCCAGCAGTTACACACGCGCAACCGACAATCAGCCCCAGCATTTT
13,NA,TRBV29-1,NA,TRBJ2-1,CSAYQRSYNEQFF,TGCAGCGCCTACCAACGCTCCTACAATGAGCAGTTCTTC